Below, 23 T cell receptor beta chains from the same sample are listed, as sequenced in a study of cytomegalovirus exposure and HLA in healthy donors (dated by TCRdb to 2017 to 2019). Library method: the immunoSEQ multiplex PCR assay. A mixture of 60 forward primers for TCR Vbeta segments and 13 reverse primers for TCR Jbeta segments was used in the multiplex PCR. The source is immuneACCESS, and TCRdb retained only in-frame sequences with V and J called. Part of the clones is not carried over; for the studies checked, unresolved V genes explain less than half of this, and the remainder is unexplained. The sample includes 95,000 to 150,000 clones, with over 60% observed a single time. The ten largest clonotypes hold around 13% of the sample. Source material: PBMCs. Source of these receptors: a woman between 40 and 50 years old in good health and CMV-seropositive.

The V gene is TRBV10-3, the J gene TRBJ2-7, with unresolved D. The germline CDR1 and CDR2 sequences are ENHRY and SYGVKD. V lost 2 bases to trimming and J lost 2 bases, with 7 bases between them. This CDR3 has 13 amino acids. The CDR3 sequence is CAISEEFTYEQYF. CDR3 coding DNA: TGTGCCATCAGTGAGGAGTTTACCTACGAGCAGTACTTC.

V is TRBV5-1 and J is TRBJ2-7; tentatively, D is TRBD2 (6 bases). V was clipped by 0 bases and J by 9 bases, with 13 bases between them. Germline V gene lookup returns CDR1 SGHRS and CDR2 YFSETQ. The CDR3 has 13 residues. DNA for the CDR3: TGCGCCAGCAGCTTGGGTAGCGGCCCAGGGCAGTACTTC. The encoded protein is CASSLGSGPGQYF.

The V call is TRBV2, the J call TRBJ2-5, with a weak D call TRBD1 (6 bases). CDR3 length equals 14 residues. The V end was cut by 4 bases, the J end by 13 bases, with 22 bases between. Germline CDR1 reads SNHLY; CDR2 reads FYNNEI. This chain's CDR3 is CASSGNRVSFEGYF. The CDR3, as DNA: TGTGCCAGCAGTGGAAACAGGGTTTCCTTCGAGGGGTACTTC.

The chain employs TRBV5-1 and TRBJ1-5; 8 bases map to TRBD1. With V trimmed by 4 bases and J by 7 bases, 7 bases remained unmatched. CDR1 and CDR2 (germline): SGHRS, YFSETQ. This CDR3 contains 14 residues. DNA of the CDR3: TGCGCCAGCAGCCCGGACAGGGCTGAACAGCCCCAGCATTTT. Its translation: CASSPDRAEQPQHF.

The chain is built from TRBV7-3 and TRBJ2-3, with D maybe TRBD2 (6 bases). Trimming shortened V by 2 bases and J by 0 bases, and 12 bases separated the two germline ends. CDR3 length: 16 residues. Looked up from germline, CDR1 is SGHTA and CDR2 is FQGTGA. As DNA, the CDR3 is TGTGCCAGCAGCTTACGGGCTAGCGCTAGCACAGATACGCAGTATTTT. Protein product: CASSLRASASTDTQYF.

The V gene is TRBV13, the J gene TRBJ2-3, with 9 bases matching TRBD2. This CDR3 is built from 15 residues. The J segment lost 3 bases and the V segment lost 5 bases, leaving 6 bases of the junction unmatched. Germline lookup yields CDR1 PRHDT and CDR2 FYEKMQ (reference sequence). CDR3 protein: CASSPRAGGTDTQYF. CDR3 coding DNA: TGTGCCAGCAGCCCCCGGGCGGGAGGGACAGATACGCAGTATTTT.

This sequence joins TRBV7-3 and TRBJ1-1, with no clear D. V was cut by 1 base and J by 3 bases, with 6 bases left in between. The CDR3 contains 13 residues. CDR1 is SGHTA and CDR2 is FQGTGA in the germline V gene. The CDR3 is CASSLMADTEAFF. CDR3 nucleotide sequence: TGTGCCAGCAGCTTAATGGCAGACACTGAAGCTTTCTTT.

CDR3 DNA sequence: TGTGCCAGCAGTTATACTCGTCACTCTTACGAGCAGTACTTC. Amino acids: CASSYTRHSYEQYF. The rearrangement links TRBV2 to TRBJ2-7; D uncertain. The CDR3 extends over 14 amino acids. Between the trimmed V and J ends, which lost 5 bases and 4 bases, there was a span of 15 bases. Germline loops: CDR1 SNHLY, CDR2 FYNNEI.

This rearrangement joins TRBV10-3 to TRBJ1-1; 9 nucleotides match TRBD1. The V gene's germline CDR1 is ENHRY and CDR2 SYGVKD. This CDR3 is 14 amino acids long. With V trimmed by 10 bases and J by 4 bases, 10 bases remained unmatched. This chain's CDR3 is CATGTGPGGTEAFF. CDR3 coding DNA: TGTGCCACGGGGACAGGGCCTGGGGGCACTGAAGCTTTCTTT.

CDR3 bases: TGTGCCAGCAGTTTAGTATTTAGGGTTTACTTCCGAAGCGGGAGTTTTTGGGGGCCCTACGAGCAGTACTTC. Translating gives CASSLVFRVYFRSGSFWGPYEQYF. The V and J genes are TRBV28 and TRBJ2-5, with 8 bases that match TRBD2. Matching the DNA end better, TRBJ2-7 makes the J call doubtful. The CDR3 loop spans 24 amino acids. Germline-derived CDR1 and CDR2 are MDHEN and SYDVKM.

This rearrangement joins TRBV9 to TRBJ2-7; D is possibly TRBD2 (5 bases). Germline V gives CDR1 SGDLS, CDR2 YYNGEE. V lost 4 bases and J lost 6, with 14 bases in between. The CDR3 spans 13 residues. The CDR3 DNA sequence: TGTGCCAGCAGCCCGGACCTAGCTCGCGAGCAGTACTTC. Translating it yields CASSPDLAREQYF.

This clone has a handful of counts. The chain is built from TRBV5-6 and TRBJ2-1; 12 bases are a match to TRBD2. The CDR3 is 14 amino acids. Germline V gene lookup returns CDR1 SGHDT and CDR2 YYEEEE. V gave up 5 bases and J gave up 10 bases; unmatched junction bases: 7. CDR3 DNA sequence: TGTGCCAGCAGGAGACTAGCGGGAGTGGGAGAGCAGTTCTTC. This gives the protein CASRRLAGVGEQFF.

The chain uses TRBV7-9 and TRBJ1-2; 7 bases are shared with TRBD1. V gave up 6 bases and J gave up 7 bases; unmatched junction bases: 8. This CDR3 spans 13 amino acids. Germline CDR1 is SEHNR and CDR2 is FQNEAQ (reference sequence). This chain's CDR3 is CASRSTGAGGYTF. The CDR3 region has the DNA TGTGCCAGCAGATCTACAGGGGCCGGTGGCTACACCTTC.

This clone was picked up a small number of times. The chain joins TRBV11-2 to TRBJ2-2; D is possibly TRBD2 (7 bases). CDR3 length: 15 amino acids. Germline loops: CDR1 SGHAT, CDR2 FQNNGV. Trimming cost V 2 bases and J 6 bases, with 13 bases left between them. CDR3 bases: TGTGCCAGCAGCTTAAGGGGGAGGGCCGCCGGGGAGCTGTTTTTT. Encoded protein: CASSLRGRAAGELFF. The whole variable domain, filled in from reference TRBV11-2 and TRBJ2-2, reads EAGVAQSPRYKIIEKRQSVAFWCNPISGHATLYWYQQILGQGPKLLIQFQNNGVVDDSQLPKDRFSAERLKGVDSTLKIQPAKLEDSAVYLCASSLRGRAAGELFFGEGSRLTVL.

This clone was observed once. J is TRBJ1-2 and V is TRBV5-8; TRBD1 aligns across 8 bases. Trimming took 4 bases from V and 10 from J; bases not matched to a gene: 12. The CDR3 totals 14 residues. Germline CDR1 reads SGHTS; CDR2 reads YDEGEE. The DNA of the CDR3 is TGTGCCAGCAGCCCTCCGGGACAGGATTTTTACTACACCTTC. It specifies CASSPPGQDFYYTF. Drawing the rest from reference TRBV5-8 and TRBJ1-2, the complete variable domain is EAGVTQSPTHLIKTRGQQATLRCSPISGHTSVYWYQQALGLGLQFLLWYDEGEERNRGNFPPRFSGRQFPNYSSELNVNALELEDSALYLCASSPPGQDFYYTFGSGTRLTVV.

In regard to this clone: The same CDR3 also results from other DNA sequences found in this sample. The chain links TRBV5-1 to TRBJ2-3, with 11 positions matching TRBD1. There are 14 residues in the CDR3. Per the germline V gene, CDR1 is SGHRS and CDR2 is YFSETQ. After removal of 5 bases from V and 3 bases from J, the junction contained 2 bases not matched to a gene. CDR3 loop: CASSRDRGTDTQYF. CDR3 DNA: TGCGCCAGCAGTCGGGACAGGGGGACAGATACGCAGTATTTT.

The genes are TRBV19 and TRBJ2-1; 12 bases line up with TRBD2. V lost 5 bases to trimming and J lost 9 bases; unmatched junction nucleotides: 8. The CDR3 is made up of 15 amino acids. Germline-derived CDR1 and CDR2 are LNHDA and SQIVND (reference sequence). DNA of the CDR3: TGTGCCAGTAGTCTGACTAGCGGGAGCCCCTTTGAGCAGTTCTTC. Encoded protein: CASSLTSGSPFEQFF.

The genes are TRBV11-2 and TRBJ2-7; tentatively, D is TRBD2 (5 bases). V dropped 5 bases and J dropped 4 bases, with 18 bases sitting between them. Germline V gene data show CDR1 as SGHAT and CDR2 as FQNNGV. CDR3 size: 15 residues. CDR3: CASSPPAAGGYEQYF. The DNA of the CDR3 is TGTGCCAGCAGCCCCCCCGCGGCAGGCGGGTACGAGCAGTACTTC. Variable domain in full (rest from reference TRBV11-2 and TRBJ2-7): EAGVAQSPRYKIIEKRQSVAFWCNPISGHATLYWYQQILGQGPKLLIQFQNNGVVDDSQLPKDRFSAERLKGVDSTLKIQPAKLEDSAVYLCASSPPAAGGYEQYFGPGTRLTVT.

This chain joins TRBV5-4 and TRBJ1-4; 10 bases map to TRBD1. Germline lookup yields CDR1 SGHNT and CDR2 YYREEE (reference sequence). CDR3 length equals 16 residues. With 3 bases clipped from V and 5 bases from J, the junction kept 7 bases outside the gene matches. The CDR3 DNA reads as TGTGCCAGCAGCTCAAGACAGGGGGCGCCGAATGAAAAACTGTTTTTT. Amino acid sequence: CASSSRQGAPNEKLFF.

The chain combines TRBV6-5 with TRBJ2-1; 9 bases align to TRBD2. Germline loops: CDR1 MNHEY, CDR2 SVGAGI. The V gene end was trimmed by 1 base and the J gene end by 7 bases; junction bases not matched to a gene: 8. The CDR3 is made up of 16 amino acids. The CDR3 nucleotides are TGTGCCAGCAGTTACTTAGGCCTAGCGGGAAATAATGAGCAGTTCTTC. This encodes CASSYLGLAGNNEQFF.

The chain couples TRBV9 to TRBJ2-1, with 10 bases lining up with TRBD2. Germline CDR1 and CDR2: SGDLS and YYNGEE. The CDR3 is 17 residues long. V shed 0 bases, J shed 3 bases, and the junction held 6 bases outside the gene matches. This CDR3 is CASSVGSSGGGYNEQFF. CDR3 nucleotide sequence: TGTGCCAGCAGCGTAGGGTCTAGCGGGGGAGGCTACAATGAGCAGTTCTTC.

The genes are TRBV29-1 and TRBJ2-4; possible D gene TRBD2, 5 bases. The CDR3 runs to 12 residues. Germline values: CDR1 SQVTM, CDR2 ANQGSEA. V lost 6 bases to trimming and J lost 6 bases, with 12 bases between them. This CDR3 is CSVRSEGNIQYF. CDR3 nucleotides: TGCAGCGTGAGGAGTGAGGGAAACATTCAGTACTTC.

This clone was counted between two and nine times. The genes are TRBV28 and TRBJ1-2; 9 bases are shared with TRBD1. The germline V gene has CDR1 MDHEN and CDR2 SYDVKM. The CDR3 consists of 15 residues. With 6 bases clipped from V and 5 bases from J, the junction kept 10 bases outside the gene matches. CDR3 sequence (DNA): TGTGCCAGCAGCTCTACAGGGGGCGACGGATATGGCTACACCTTC. Translated: CASSSTGGDGYGYTF.